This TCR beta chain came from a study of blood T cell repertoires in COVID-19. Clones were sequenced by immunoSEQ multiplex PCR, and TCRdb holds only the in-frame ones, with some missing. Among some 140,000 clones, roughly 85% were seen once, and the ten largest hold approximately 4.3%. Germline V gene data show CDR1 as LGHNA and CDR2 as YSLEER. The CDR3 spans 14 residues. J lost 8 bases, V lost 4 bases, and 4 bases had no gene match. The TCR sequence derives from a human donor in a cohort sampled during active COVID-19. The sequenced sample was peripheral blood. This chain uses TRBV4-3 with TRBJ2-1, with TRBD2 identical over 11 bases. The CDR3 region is CASSRASGGYEQFF. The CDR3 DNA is TGCGCCAGCAGCCGGGCTAGCGGGGGGTATGAGCAGTTCTTC.